Below are 25 T cell receptor beta chains sequenced from a single sample in a study of blood T cells in healthy people across ages. The second PCR ran about 6 to 11 cycles with a sample-barcoded 5' primer and J-beta primers. In TCRdb, the 5' RACE reads were re-called with MiXCR into one record per CDR3 protein. The sample yields about 1.7 million distinct CDR3 sequences, about 28% seen once. Sequenced input: blood. These receptors were obtained from a woman in her 30s in good health.

This clonotype was detected a few times. The chain has TRBV3-1 and TRBJ2-1; 7 nucleotides agree with TRBD2. The germline gives CDR1 LGHDT, CDR2 YNNKEL (reference sequence). Trimming cost V 3 bases and J 2 bases; bases outside gene matches: 10. The CDR3 is 17 amino acids. CDR3 protein: CASSHHSGGATYNEQFF. DNA for the CDR3: TGTGCCAGCAGCCATCATTCGGGGGGAGCAACCTACAATGAGCAGTTCTTC.

The chain recombines TRBV7-2 with TRBJ2-2; D unclear. Germline CDR1 reads SGHTA; CDR2 reads FQGNSA. V was trimmed by 2 bases and J by 7 bases, leaving 5 bases between them. The CDR3 is 12 amino acids. In nucleotides, the CDR3 is TGTGCCAGCAGCTTATACGACGGGGAGCTGTTTTTT. Translation: CASSLYDGELFF.

Notes on this clonotype: Mismatch with germline at one junction end may stem from a read error. The chain joins TRBV7-8 to TRBJ2-5, with TRBD1 matching 9 bases. This CDR3 spans 16 amino acids. Per the germline V gene, CDR1 is SGHVS and CDR2 is FQNEAQ. In DNA form, the CDR3 reads TGTGCCACCCTAACCGGGACAGGGCTCCGGCAAGGGACCCAGTACTTC. This gives the protein CATLTGTGLRQGTQYF.

The chain joins TRBV20-1 to TRBJ2-4, with D uncertain. The germline CDR1 and CDR2 sequences are DFQATT and SNEGSKA (reference sequence). The CDR3 spans 16 residues. V lost 3 bases and J lost 5, with 20 bases in between. CDR3 nucleotides: TGCAGTGCTAGTTGGCACCCCCAAGAAAGGCAAAACATTCAGTACTTC. This gives the protein CSASWHPQERQNIQYF.

V is TRBV7-2 and J is TRBJ2-7, with D tentatively TRBD2 (9 bases). This CDR3 has 16 amino acids. Germline CDR1 SGHTA, CDR2 FQGNSA. V shed 4 bases and J shed 2 bases, with 18 bases lying between them. The CDR3 DNA reads as TGTGCCAGCAGCTCCCAGGGGGCGGGAGGGCCCTACGAGCAGTACTTC. It encodes CASSSQGAGGPYEQYF. The variable domain in full, with the rest retrieved from reference TRBV7-2 and TRBJ2-7, is GAGVSQSPSNKVTEKGKDVELRCDPISGHTALYWYRQSLGQGLEFLIYFQGNSAPDKSGLPSDRFSAERTGGSVSTLTIQRTQQEDSAVYLCASSSQGAGGPYEQYFGPGTRLTVT.

V and J are TRBV6-5 and TRBJ1-2; D perhaps matches TRBD1 (6 bases). The CDR3 is made up of 14 amino acids. Germline CDR1 and CDR2: MNHEY and SVGAGI. V lost 6 bases and J 5 bases, leaving 16 bases between the germline ends. The CDR3 bases are TGTGCCAGCAGCGTAACGGGGGCACAATATGGCTACACCTTC. Translation gives CASSVTGAQYGYTF.

The chain has TRBV9 and TRBJ2-3; tentatively, D is TRBD2 (6 bases). CDR3 length: 16 amino acids. Trimming pared 3 bases from V and 1 base from J, leaving 15 bases between. CDR1 SGDLS and CDR2 YYNGEE come from the germline V gene. The CDR3: CASSARLDPRTDTQYF. The CDR3 region has the DNA TGTGCCAGCAGCGCCAGACTAGATCCCCGCACAGATACGCAGTATTTT.

Turning to this clonotype: One end of the junction does not line up with germline, which may come from a read error. The V call is TRBV5-5, the J call TRBJ2-3, with TRBD2 matching 10 bases. The CDR3 sequence is 15 residues long. Germline-derived CDR1 and CDR2 are SGHKS and YYEKEE (reference sequence). The CDR3, as DNA: TGTGCCGGCAGCTTGGCTAGCGGGAGATCGGATACGCAGTATTTT. Translating it yields CAGSLASGRSDTQYF.

In the case of this clonotype: This could be a read error, since a much larger clone is one nucleotide away. The V gene is TRBV7-2, the J gene TRBJ2-5; tentative D call: TRBD2 (5 bases). CDR3 size: 16 residues. The germline V gene encodes CDR1 SGHTA and CDR2 FQGNSA. The V and J ends lost 7 bases and 11 bases respectively, with 29 bases between them. Here the CDR3 reads CASIAWAGSSYNEQYF. The CDR3 region has the DNA TGTGCCAGCATCGCCTGGGCGGGTAGCTCCTACAATGAGCAGTACTTC.

This clonotype was seen at least ten times. The J gene is TRBJ1-4, the V gene TRBV5-5, with D perhaps matching TRBD1 (5 bases). Germline values: CDR1 SGHKS, CDR2 YYEKEE (reference sequence). With 6 bases removed from V and 3 bases from J, the gap between germline ends came to 9 bases. The CDR3 runs 13 residues. CDR3 in amino acids: CASIRDANEKLFF. CDR3 nucleotides: TGTGCCAGCATCCGGGACGCTAATGAAAAACTGTTTTTT.

The chain employs TRBV7-3 and TRBJ2-5; weak D call: TRBD2 (6 bases). Germline CDR1 and CDR2: SGHTA and FQGTGA. The V end was cut by 4 bases, the J end by 4 bases, with 13 bases between. This CDR3 spans 14 amino acids. CDR3 region: CASSSGRETETQYF. The CDR3 DNA is TGTGCCAGCAGCTCCGGCCGGGAGACAGAGACCCAGTACTTC. Full variable domain (missing parts from reference TRBV7-3 and TRBJ2-5): GAGVSQTPSNKVTEKGKYVELRCDPISGHTALYWYRQSLGQGPEFLIYFQGTGAADDSGLPNDRFFAVRPEGSVSTLKIQRTERGDSAVYLCASSSGRETETQYFGPGTRLLVL.

Worth noting for this clonotype: The germline gene is not matched at one end of the junction; a read error may be the cause. The V call is TRBV28, the J call TRBJ2-1; 9 positions match TRBD1. CDR3 length: 15 amino acids. Germline CDR1 reads MDHEN; CDR2 reads SYDVKM. CDR3: CANSPSGQGYNEQFF. The CDR3 bases are TGTGCCAACAGTCCCTCGGGACAGGGTTACAATGAGCAGTTCTTC. Drawing the rest from reference TRBV28 and TRBJ2-1, the complete variable domain is DVKVTQSSRYLVKRTGEKVFLECVQDMDHENMFWYRQDPGLGLRLIYFSYDVKMKEKGDIPEGYSVSREKKERFSLILESASTNQTSMYLCANSPSGQGYNEQFFGPGTRLTVL.

The table lists this clonotype with many counts. The gene calls are TRBV12-3 or TRBV12-4 and TRBJ2-4; tentative D call: TRBD2 (5 bases). Trimming took off 3 bases at V and 2 bases at J, with 8 bases between the two ends. The CDR3 covers 14 residues. DNA for the CDR3: TGTGCCAGCAGTTTTGACGGGACCAAAAACATTCAGTACTTC. It specifies CASSFDGTKNIQYF.

A few counts support this clonotype. The V gene is TRBV30, the J gene TRBJ2-4, with D perhaps TRBD1 (7 bases). The tail of the sequence fits TRBJ2-7 better, so the J call may be wrong. Germline-derived CDR1 and CDR2 are GTSNPN and SVGIG (reference sequence). The CDR3 is 12 amino acids. The CDR3 sequence: CAGGGQNYEQYF. For the CDR3, the DNA is TGTGCCGGAGGGGGACAGAATTACGAGCAGTACTTC.

The chain couples TRBV3-1 to TRBJ2-3; 7 positions match TRBD2. The V gene's germline CDR1 is LGHDT and CDR2 YNNKEL (reference sequence). This CDR3 region has 16 residues. Losses at the gene ends were 0 bases for V and 5 bases for J; bases not matched to a gene: 8. The CDR3 nucleotides are TGTGCCAGCAGCCAAGACTCGCGGGGACTAATAGATACGCAGTATTTT. This translates into CASSQDSRGLIDTQYF.

This clonotype was detected only a few times. The V call is TRBV7-9, the J call TRBJ2-5; TRBD2 agrees at 8 bases. Germline V gives CDR1 SEHNR, CDR2 FQNEAQ (reference sequence). The length of the CDR3 is 16 residues. V lost 0 bases to trimming and J lost 4 bases; unmatched junction nucleotides: 7. The CDR3 coding sequence is TGTGCCAGCAGCTTAGCGAGGGGACTAGAGTCAGAGACCCAGTACTTC. It codes for CASSLARGLESETQYF.

The chain uses TRBV5-1 and TRBJ1-1, with D possibly TRBD1 on 6 matching bases. CDR3 length: 13 amino acids. The germline V gene encodes CDR1 SGHRS and CDR2 YFSETQ. V lost 3 bases, J lost 4 bases, and 10 bases lay in between. CDR3 sequence reads: CASSWGARTEAFF. The CDR3 DNA sequence: TGCGCCAGCAGCTGGGGGGCGCGCACTGAAGCTTTCTTT.

The gene calls are TRBV20-1 and TRBJ1-1, with TRBD1 as a possible D gene (5 bases). V gave up 0 bases and J gave up 6 bases, with 11 bases separating them. CDR1 DFQATT and CDR2 SNEGSKA come from the germline V gene (reference sequence). The CDR3 is 13 amino acids. For the CDR3, the DNA is TGCAGTGCTAGAGAAGCAGGGTGGCCTGAAGCTTTCTTT. It codes for CSAREAGWPEAFF.

This clonotype was detected a few times. This chain joins TRBV5-1 and TRBJ1-1; a possible D gene is TRBD1 (5 bases). CDR1 SGHRS and CDR2 YFSETQ come from the germline V gene. V was pared by 4 bases and J by 3 bases, with 13 bases between. The CDR3 spans 14 residues. In DNA, the CDR3 is TGCGCCAGCAGCCTAGGGGAGGGCTACACTGAAGCTTTCTTT. Residues: CASSLGEGYTEAFF.

In DNA, the CDR3 is TGTGCCAGCAGCTTTGGCCAGGGGGCGCGTATGACTGAAGCTTTCTTT. Its protein product is CASSFGQGARMTEAFF. The chain employs TRBV5-5 and TRBJ1-1, with 8 bases that match TRBD1. V lost 2 bases, J lost 5 bases, and 11 bases stayed unmatched. Germline V gene sequence: CDR1 SGHKS, CDR2 YYEKEE (reference sequence). The CDR3 is 16 amino acids.

About this clonotype: A read error may explain this, as a much larger clone is one base away. The gene calls are TRBV20-1 and TRBJ2-1, with TRBD2 matching 7 bases. V shed 2 bases, J shed 10 bases, and the junction held 17 bases outside the gene matches. Germline V gene sequence: CDR1 DFQATT, CDR2 SNEGSKA (reference sequence). This CDR3 is 16 amino acids long. In DNA form, the CDR3 reads TGCAGTGCTAGAACCCCGGACCAGCGGGGTTCCTACGAGCAGTTCTTC. Protein sequence: CSARTPDQRGSYEQFF.

The chain employs TRBV3-1 and TRBJ2-7, with 7 bases aligning to TRBD1. The J segment lost 0 bases and the V segment lost 1 base, leaving 3 bases of the junction unmatched. CDR1 and CDR2 from the germline V gene are LGHDT and YNNKEL (reference sequence). The CDR3 is 15 residues long. As DNA, the CDR3 is TGTGCCAGCAGCCAAGTTTCAGGGGGCTCCTACGAGCAGTACTTC. As protein: CASSQVSGGSYEQYF.

This clonotype has at least ten counts. J is TRBJ2-3 and V is TRBV11-2; D is possibly TRBD2 (6 bases). V lost 1 base and J lost 4, with 12 bases in between. CDR3 size: 15 residues. Germline CDR1 SGHAT, CDR2 FQNNGV. The CDR3 bases are TGTGCCAGCAGCTTAGGTGGAGGGGAGGCAGATACGCAGTATTTT. Translating gives CASSLGGGEADTQYF.

The chain is built from TRBV15 and TRBJ1-4; D gene ambiguous. This CDR3 contains 14 residues. The V gene lost 8 bases and the J gene lost 6 bases, with 16 bases spanning the gap. CDR1 LNHNV and CDR2 YYDKDF come from the germline V gene (reference sequence). CDR3 nucleotide sequence: TGTGCCACCCTGATGGACGGATCATATGAAAAACTGTTTTTT. Translation: CATLMDGSYEKLFF.

This chain connects TRBV6-6 to TRBJ2-3; unclear D gene. Per germline, CDR1 MNHNY and CDR2 SVGAGI (reference sequence). This CDR3 is built from 15 residues. The V end was cut by 3 bases, the J end by 4 bases, with 14 bases between. CDR3 nucleotides: TGTGCCAGCAGTTATCTCAAGTCATCCGCAGATACGCAGTATTTT. Amino acid sequence: CASSYLKSSADTQYF.